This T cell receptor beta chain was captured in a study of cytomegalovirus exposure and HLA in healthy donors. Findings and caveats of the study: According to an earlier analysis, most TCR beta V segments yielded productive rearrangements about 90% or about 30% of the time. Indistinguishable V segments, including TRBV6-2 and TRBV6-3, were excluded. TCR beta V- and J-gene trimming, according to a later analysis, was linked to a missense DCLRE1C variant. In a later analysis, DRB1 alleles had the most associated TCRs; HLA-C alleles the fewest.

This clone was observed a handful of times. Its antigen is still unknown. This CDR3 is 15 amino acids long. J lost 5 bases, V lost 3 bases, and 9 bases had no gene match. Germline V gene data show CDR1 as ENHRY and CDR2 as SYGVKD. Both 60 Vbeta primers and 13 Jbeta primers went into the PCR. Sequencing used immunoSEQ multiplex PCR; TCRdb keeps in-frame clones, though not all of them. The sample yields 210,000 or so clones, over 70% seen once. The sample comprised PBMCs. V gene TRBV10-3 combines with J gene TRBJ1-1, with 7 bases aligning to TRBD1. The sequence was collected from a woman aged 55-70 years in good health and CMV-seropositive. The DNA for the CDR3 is TGTGCCATCAGTGAAGGGAACAGGGGTAGAACTGAAGCTTTCTTT. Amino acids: CAISEGNRGRTEAFF.